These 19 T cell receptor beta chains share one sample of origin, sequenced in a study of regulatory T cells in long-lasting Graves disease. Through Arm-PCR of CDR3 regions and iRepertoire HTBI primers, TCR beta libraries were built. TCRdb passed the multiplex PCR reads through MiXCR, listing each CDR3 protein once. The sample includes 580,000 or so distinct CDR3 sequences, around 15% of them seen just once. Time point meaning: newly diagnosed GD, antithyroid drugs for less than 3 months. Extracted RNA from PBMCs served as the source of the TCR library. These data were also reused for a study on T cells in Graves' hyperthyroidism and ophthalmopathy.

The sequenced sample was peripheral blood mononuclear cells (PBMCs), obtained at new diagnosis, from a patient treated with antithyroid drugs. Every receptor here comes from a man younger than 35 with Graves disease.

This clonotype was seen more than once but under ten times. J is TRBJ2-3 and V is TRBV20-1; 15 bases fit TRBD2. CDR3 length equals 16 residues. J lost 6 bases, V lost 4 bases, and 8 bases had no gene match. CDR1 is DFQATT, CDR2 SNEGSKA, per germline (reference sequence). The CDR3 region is CSAKPGLAGGRDTQYF. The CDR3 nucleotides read TGCAGTGCTAAGCCGGGACTAGCGGGAGGAAGGGATACGCAGTATTTT.

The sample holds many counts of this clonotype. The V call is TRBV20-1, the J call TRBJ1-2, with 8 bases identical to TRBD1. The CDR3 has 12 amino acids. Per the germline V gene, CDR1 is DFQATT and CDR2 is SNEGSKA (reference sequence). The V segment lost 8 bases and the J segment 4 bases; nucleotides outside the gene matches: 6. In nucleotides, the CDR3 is TGCAGTCCCCCGACAGGGGTCTATGGCTACACCTTC. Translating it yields CSPPTGVYGYTF.

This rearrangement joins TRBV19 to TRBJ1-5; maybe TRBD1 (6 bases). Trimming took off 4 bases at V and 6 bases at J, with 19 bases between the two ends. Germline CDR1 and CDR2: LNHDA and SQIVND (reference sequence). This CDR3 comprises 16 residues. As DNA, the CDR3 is TGTGCCAGTAGTACCAACTCCTACAGGGCCGCTCAGCCCCAGCATTTT. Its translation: CASSTNSYRAAQPQHF. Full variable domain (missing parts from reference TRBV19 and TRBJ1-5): DGGITQSPKYLFRKEGQNVTLSCEQNLNHDAMYWYRQDPGQGLRLIYYSQIVNDFQKGDIAEGYSVSREKKESFPLTVTSAQKNPTAFYLCASSTNSYRAAQPQHFGDGTRLSIL.

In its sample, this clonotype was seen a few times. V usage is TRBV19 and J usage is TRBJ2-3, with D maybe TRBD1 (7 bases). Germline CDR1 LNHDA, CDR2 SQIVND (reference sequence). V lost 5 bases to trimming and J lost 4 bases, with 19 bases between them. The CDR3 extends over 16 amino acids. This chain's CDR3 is CASSLLAGGYADTQYF. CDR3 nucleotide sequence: TGTGCCAGTAGTCTCTTGGCAGGGGGGTACGCAGATACGCAGTATTTT.

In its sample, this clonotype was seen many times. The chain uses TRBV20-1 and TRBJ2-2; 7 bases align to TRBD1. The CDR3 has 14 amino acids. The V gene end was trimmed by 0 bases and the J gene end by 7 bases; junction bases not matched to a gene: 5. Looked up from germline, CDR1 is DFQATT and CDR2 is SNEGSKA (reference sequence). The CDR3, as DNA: TGCAGTGCTAGAGATAGGAGACAGGGCGGGGAGCTGTTTTTT. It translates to CSARDRRQGGELFF.

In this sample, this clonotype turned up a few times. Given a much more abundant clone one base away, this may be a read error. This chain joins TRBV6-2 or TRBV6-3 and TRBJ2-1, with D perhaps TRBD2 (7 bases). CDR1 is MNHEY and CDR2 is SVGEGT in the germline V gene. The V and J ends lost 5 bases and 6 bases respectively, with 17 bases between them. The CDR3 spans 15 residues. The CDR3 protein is CASSAGAMLGNEQFF. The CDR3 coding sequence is TGTGCCAGCAGTGCGGGGGCTATGCTTGGCAATGAGCAGTTCTTC.

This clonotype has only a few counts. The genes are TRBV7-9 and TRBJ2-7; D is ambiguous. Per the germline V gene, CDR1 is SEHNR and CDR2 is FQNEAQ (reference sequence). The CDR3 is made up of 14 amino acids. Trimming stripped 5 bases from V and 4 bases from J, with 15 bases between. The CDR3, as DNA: TGTGCCAGCAGCCCACCGCACTTTCCATACGAGCAGTACTTC. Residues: CASSPPHFPYEQYF. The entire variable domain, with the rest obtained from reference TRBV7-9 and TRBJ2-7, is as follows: DTGVSQNPRHKITKRGQNVTFRCDPISEHNRLYWYRQTLGQGPEFLTYFQNEAQLEKSRLLSDRFSAERPKGSFSTLEIQRTEQGDSAMYLCASSPPHFPYEQYFGPGTRLTVT.

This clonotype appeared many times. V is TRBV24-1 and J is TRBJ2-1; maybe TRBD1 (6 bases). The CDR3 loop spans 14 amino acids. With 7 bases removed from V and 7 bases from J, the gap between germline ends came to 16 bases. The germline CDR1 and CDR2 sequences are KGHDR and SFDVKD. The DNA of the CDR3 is TGTGCCACCAGCCCCGGCAGGGGAGAAAATGAGCAGTTCTTC. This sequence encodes CATSPGRGENEQFF.

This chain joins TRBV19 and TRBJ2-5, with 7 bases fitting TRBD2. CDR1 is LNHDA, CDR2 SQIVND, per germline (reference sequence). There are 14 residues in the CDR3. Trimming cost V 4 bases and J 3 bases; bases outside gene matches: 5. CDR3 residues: CASSKGLPEETQYF. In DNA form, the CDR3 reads TGTGCCAGTAGTAAGGGACTACCTGAAGAGACCCAGTACTTC.

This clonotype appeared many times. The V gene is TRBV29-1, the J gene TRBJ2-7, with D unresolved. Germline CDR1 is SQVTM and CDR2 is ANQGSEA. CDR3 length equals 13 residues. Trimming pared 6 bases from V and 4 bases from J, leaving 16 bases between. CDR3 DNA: TGCAGCGTATTGGGCTTGGACCGTTACGAGCAGTACTTC. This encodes CSVLGLDRYEQYF.

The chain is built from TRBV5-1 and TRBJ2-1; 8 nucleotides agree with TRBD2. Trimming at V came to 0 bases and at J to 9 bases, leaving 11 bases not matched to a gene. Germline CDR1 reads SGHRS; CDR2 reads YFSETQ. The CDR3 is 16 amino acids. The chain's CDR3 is CASSLASREVLGEQFF. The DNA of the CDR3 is TGCGCCAGCAGCTTGGCGTCGCGGGAGGTACTAGGTGAGCAGTTCTTC.

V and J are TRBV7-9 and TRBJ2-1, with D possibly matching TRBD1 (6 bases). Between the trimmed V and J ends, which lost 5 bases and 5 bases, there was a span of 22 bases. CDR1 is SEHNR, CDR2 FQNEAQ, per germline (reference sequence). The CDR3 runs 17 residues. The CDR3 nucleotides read TGTGCCAGCAGCCTACCCCCGGGACACCTAGGGGACAATGAGCAGTTCTTC. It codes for CASSLPPGHLGDNEQFF.

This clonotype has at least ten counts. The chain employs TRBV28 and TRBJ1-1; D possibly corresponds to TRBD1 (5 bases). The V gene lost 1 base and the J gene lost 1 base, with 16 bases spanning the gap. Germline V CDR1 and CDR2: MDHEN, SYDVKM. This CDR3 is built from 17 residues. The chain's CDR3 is CASSLYGAGSENTEAFF. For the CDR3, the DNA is TGTGCCAGCAGTTTATATGGGGCAGGGAGCGAGAACACTGAAGCTTTCTTT.

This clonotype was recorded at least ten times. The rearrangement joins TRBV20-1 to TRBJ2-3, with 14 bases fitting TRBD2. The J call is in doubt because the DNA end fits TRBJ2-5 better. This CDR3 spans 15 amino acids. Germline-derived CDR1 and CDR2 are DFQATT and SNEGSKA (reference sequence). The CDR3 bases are TGCAGTGCTAGAGATGGGACTAGCGGGAGTCTGACCCAGTACTTC. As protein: CSARDGTSGSLTQYF.

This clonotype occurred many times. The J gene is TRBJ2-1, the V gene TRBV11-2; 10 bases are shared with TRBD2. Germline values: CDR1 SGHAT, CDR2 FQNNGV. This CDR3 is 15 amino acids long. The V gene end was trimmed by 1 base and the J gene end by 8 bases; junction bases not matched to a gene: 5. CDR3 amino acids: CASSLGAGGPYEQFF. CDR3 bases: TGTGCCAGCAGCTTAGGAGCGGGAGGGCCATATGAGCAGTTCTTC.

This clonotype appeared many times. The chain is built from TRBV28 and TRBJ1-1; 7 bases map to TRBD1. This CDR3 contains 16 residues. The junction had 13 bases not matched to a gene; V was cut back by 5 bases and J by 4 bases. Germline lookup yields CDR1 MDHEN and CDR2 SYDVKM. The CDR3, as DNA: TGTGCCAGCAGTCCTTTCACAGGGGTGCAAGGCACTGAAGCTTTCTTT. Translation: CASSPFTGVQGTEAFF.

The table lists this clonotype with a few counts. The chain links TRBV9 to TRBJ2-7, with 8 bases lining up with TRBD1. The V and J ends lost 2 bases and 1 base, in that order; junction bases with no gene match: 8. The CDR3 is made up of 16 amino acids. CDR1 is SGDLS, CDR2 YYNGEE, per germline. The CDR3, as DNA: TGTGCCAGCAGCGTCGCAGGGGGCGCTGAGTCCTACGAGCAGTACTTC. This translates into CASSVAGGAESYEQYF.

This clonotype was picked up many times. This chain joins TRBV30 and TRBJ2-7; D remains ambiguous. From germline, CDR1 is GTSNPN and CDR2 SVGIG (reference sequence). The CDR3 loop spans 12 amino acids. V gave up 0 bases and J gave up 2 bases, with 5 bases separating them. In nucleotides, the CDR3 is TGTGCCTGGAGTGTTGCACCCTACGAGCAGTACTTC. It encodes CAWSVAPYEQYF.

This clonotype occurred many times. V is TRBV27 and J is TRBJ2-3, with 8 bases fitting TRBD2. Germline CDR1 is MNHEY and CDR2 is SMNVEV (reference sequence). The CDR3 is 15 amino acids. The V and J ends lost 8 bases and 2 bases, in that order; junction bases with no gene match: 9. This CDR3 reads CASCPLADLTDTQYF. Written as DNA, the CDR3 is TGTGCCAGCTGCCCACTAGCGGACCTCACAGATACGCAGTATTTT.